In this sample, the clone carrying this T cell receptor (beta chain) turned up a few times. The CDR3 runs 16 residues. The germline V gene has CDR1 LGHDT and CDR2 YNNKEL (reference sequence). Trimming shortened V by 0 bases and J by 1 base, and 12 bases separated the two germline ends. The record originates from a study of blood T cell repertoires in COVID-19. For the study at large: Specimens from acute and convalescent COVID-19 originated in the United States, Italy and Spain.

In the source study's methods: Amplification with reference gene primers provided the estimates of nucleated cell counts. Libraries were prepared by immunoSEQ multiplex PCR; TCRdb keeps only in-frame clonotypes and omits some of them. V and J calls and clone size come straight from that table; D and trimming were deduced from the DNA. The repertoire consists of roughly 150,000 clones, with around 89% occurring once and the leading ten covering approximately 2.9%. Sequenced: peripheral blood. The chain couples TRBV3-1 (or the pseudogene TRBV3-2) to TRBJ1-1; D gene uncertain. This clonotype was sampled from a man in his sixties with acute or convalescent COVID-19. The CDR3 reads CASSQERELTNTEAFF. CDR3 sequence (DNA): TGTGCCAGCAGCCAAGAGAGGGAGTTGACGAACACTGAAGCTTTCTTT.